Each of the 8 T cell receptor beta chains below was sequenced from the same sample in a study of shared clonotypes between healthy human individuals. TCRdb keeps only in-frame clones here, not all; method: immunoSEQ multiplex PCR. The table shows more than 500,000 clones, with about 96% occurring only once. Specimen: naive CD4+ T cells sorted from blood. This sample's subset: CD45RA+ positively selected. These TCRs come from a woman aged 25 to 45 in good health.

V gene TRBV10-2 combines with J gene TRBJ2-3; 8 positions agree with TRBD1. Germline values: CDR1 WSHSY, CDR2 SAAADI. The V gene end was trimmed by 10 bases and the J gene end by 6 bases; junction bases not matched to a gene: 15. This CDR3 comprises 15 residues. CDR3 DNA: TGCGCCACCCTTTTCCGGGACAGGACAGCCGATACGCAGTATTTT. It yields the protein CATLFRDRTADTQYF.

The chain combines TRBV7-6 with TRBJ2-2, with TRBD2 matching 12 bases. The length of the CDR3 is 17 residues. In germline, CDR1 is SGHVS, CDR2 FNYEAQ. Trimming removed 5 bases from V and 8 bases from J; junction bases left unmatched: 12. This chain's CDR3 is CASSHSPLAGGVGELFF. The CDR3 bases are TGTGCCAGCAGCCACTCCCCGCTAGCGGGAGGGGTTGGGGAGCTGTTTTTT.

The chain combines TRBV28 with TRBJ2-4; D is uncertain. CDR3 length equals 16 residues. Germline CDR1 is MDHEN and CDR2 is SYDVKM. V lost 4 bases to trimming and J lost 0 bases, with 13 bases between them. The CDR3 region has the DNA TGTGCCAGCAGTTCTTGGGCAGGATTAGCCAAAAACATTCAGTACTTC. It encodes CASSSWAGLAKNIQYF.

This clone has a single count. V is TRBV7-3 and J is TRBJ2-7; D possibly uses TRBD1 or TRBD2 (6 bases each). This CDR3 has 15 amino acids. Trimming took off 4 bases at V and 4 bases at J, with 17 bases between the two ends. In germline, CDR1 is SGHTA, CDR2 FQGTGA. The CDR3 DNA is TGTGCCAGCAGCTCCCCGGGGGCGGGTAGATACGAGCAGTACTTC. Translated: CASSSPGAGRYEQYF.

The CDR3 DNA reads as TGTGCCAGCACCAGGCAGCAAGAGACCCAGTACTTC. Translated, it gives CASTRQQETQYF. The chain joins TRBV7-9 to TRBJ2-5; D not certain. CDR1 is SEHNR and CDR2 is FQNEAQ in the germline V gene (reference sequence). The V gene lost 7 bases and the J gene lost 2 bases, with 8 bases spanning the gap. The CDR3 is made up of 12 amino acids.

The chain combines TRBV25-1 with TRBJ1-2; 7 bases agree with TRBD1. With 2 bases clipped from V and 6 bases from J, the junction kept 6 bases outside the gene matches. The CDR3 length is 14 residues. The germline gives CDR1 MGHDK, CDR2 SYGVNS. The CDR3 loop reads CASSEPGTVHGYTF. The CDR3 DNA follows: TGTGCCAGCAGTGAACCTGGGACAGTCCATGGCTACACCTTC.

The rearrangement uses TRBV9 and TRBJ2-7; TRBD2 is a possible D gene (6 bases). CDR1 and CDR2 (germline): SGDLS, YYNGEE. The CDR3 loop spans 15 amino acids. V was clipped by 0 bases and J by 2 bases, with 12 bases between them. CDR3 bases: TGTGCCAGCAGCGTAGGGTGGGGGGTCCCCTACGAGCAGTACTTC. Translating gives CASSVGWGVPYEQYF.

The rearrangement links TRBV19 to TRBJ2-5; possibly TRBD1 for D (5 bases). Near its end, the DNA agrees better with TRBJ2-7, so the J call may be wrong. The CDR3 runs 15 residues. Germline CDR1 and CDR2: LNHDA and SQIVND (reference sequence). The CDR3 nucleotides are TGTGCCAGTAGTATCGTTTCAGGGATGTCCTACGAGCAGTACTTC. It specifies CASSIVSGMSYEQYF.